A single sample is the source of the 16 T cell receptor beta chains below, sequenced in a study of blood T cell repertoires in COVID-19. This table comes from immunoSEQ multiplex PCR, and its TCRdb copy is limited to in-frame clones, with some not included. The profile shows hundreds of thousands of clones, around 90% of them singletons. The sequencing sample was made of peripheral blood. All receptors derive from a man between 18 and 35 years old with active or convalescent COVID-19.

This clone was seen just once. The chain carries TRBV27 and TRBJ1-2; the match to TRBD1 covers 8 bases. The CDR3 runs 13 residues. CDR1 is MNHEY, CDR2 SMNVEV, per germline (reference sequence). The V gene end was trimmed by 6 bases and the J gene end by 7 bases; junction bases not matched to a gene: 7. The chain's CDR3 is CASSYGTGLGYTF. CDR3 coding DNA: TGTGCCAGCAGCTATGGGACAGGCCTTGGCTACACCTTC.

The gene calls are TRBV12-3 or TRBV12-4 and TRBJ1-1; 7 bases line up with TRBD1. The CDR3 runs to 13 residues. The V segment lost 6 bases and the J segment 6 bases; nucleotides outside the gene matches: 7. CDR3 DNA: TGTGCCAGCAGACCCACAGGGGTACCTGAAGCTTTCTTT. Translating gives CASRPTGVPEAFF.

J is TRBJ2-1 and V is TRBV5-1; 7 bases map to TRBD1. J was trimmed by 6 bases and V by 2 bases; bases with no gene match: 11. The CDR3 is 16 amino acids. CDR1 and CDR2 (germline): SGHRS, YFSETQ. CDR3 sequence reads: CASSFLSGQSFNEQFF. In nucleotides, the CDR3 is TGCGCCAGCAGCTTTCTATCGGGACAGAGCTTCAATGAGCAGTTCTTC.

The chain links TRBV6-1 to TRBJ1-6; 7 bases agree with TRBD1. Trimming cost V 3 bases and J 6 bases; bases outside gene matches: 14. The length of the CDR3 is 18 residues. Germline values: CDR1 MNHNS, CDR2 SASEGT. The CDR3 region is CASSELGMGGQTNSPLHF. The CDR3 DNA sequence: TGTGCCAGCAGTGAGCTGGGGATGGGGGGACAGACTAATTCACCCCTCCACTTT.

This sequence joins TRBV7-2 and TRBJ2-7; TRBD2 agrees at 7 bases. CDR3 size: 16 residues. CDR1 is SGHTA and CDR2 is FQGNSA in the germline V gene. V gave up 0 bases and J gave up 3 bases; unmatched junction bases: 8. The CDR3 DNA is TGTGCCAGCAGCTTAGCCCAAGCGGGGAGGGTCTACGAGCAGTACTTC. Its translation is CASSLAQAGRVYEQYF.

This chain uses TRBV6-5 with TRBJ1-1; 8 bases align to TRBD1. Trimming removed 6 bases from V and 1 base from J; junction bases left unmatched: 4. This CDR3 spans 14 amino acids. Germline lookup yields CDR1 MNHEY and CDR2 SVGAGI. CDR3 residues: CASSPRGQNTEAFF. In DNA, the CDR3 is TGTGCCAGCAGCCCCAGGGGGCAGAACACTGAAGCTTTCTTT.

The V call is TRBV19, the J call TRBJ1-1, with D uncertain. Germline V lookup: CDR1 LNHDA, CDR2 SQIVND (reference sequence). Trimming shortened V by 5 bases and J by 1 base, and 17 bases separated the two germline ends. The CDR3 consists of 16 residues. CDR3 sequence: CASSPNIHHGNTEAFF. CDR3 sequence (DNA): TGTGCCAGTAGTCCCAACATCCACCATGGGAACACTGAAGCTTTCTTT.

In regard to this clone: The sample contains more than one DNA sequence encoding this CDR3. The V gene is TRBV19, the J gene TRBJ1-1; possible D gene TRBD1, 5 bases. Germline CDR1 and CDR2: LNHDA and SQIVND (reference sequence). CDR3 length: 12 residues. The V end lost 7 bases, the J end lost 1 base, and 7 bases lay between the germline ends. CDR3 residues: CASKTGNTEAFF. In nucleotides, the CDR3 is TGTGCCAGTAAAACAGGGAACACTGAAGCTTTCTTT. Combining the CDR3 with reference TRBV19 and TRBJ1-1 gives the whole variable domain DGGITQSPKYLFRKEGQNVTLSCEQNLNHDAMYWYRQDPGQGLRLIYYSQIVNDFQKGDIAEGYSVSREKKESFPLTVTSAQKNPTAFYLCASKTGNTEAFFGQGTRLTVV.

The V call is TRBV7-8, the J call TRBJ1-3, with a weak D call TRBD1 (5 bases). V lost 4 bases, J lost 2 bases, and 12 bases lay in between. The CDR3 sequence is 15 residues long. The germline V gene encodes CDR1 SGHVS and CDR2 FQNEAQ. This chain's CDR3 is CASSWAAGTGNTIYF. The CDR3 DNA reads as TGTGCCAGCAGCTGGGCGGCAGGGACTGGAAACACCATATATTTT.

The rearrangement links TRBV9 to TRBJ2-7, with D possibly being TRBD1 (5 bases). The CDR3 runs 15 residues. V shed 0 bases and J shed 3 bases, with 13 bases lying between them. Germline V CDR1 and CDR2: SGDLS, YYNGEE. The CDR3 DNA follows: TGTGCCAGCAGCGTAGTTCCAGGGCAGGTCTACGAGCAGTACTTC. Protein product: CASSVVPGQVYEQYF. The full variable domain, rest sourced from reference TRBV9 and TRBJ2-7, is DSGVTQTPKHLITATGQRVTLRCSPRSGDLSVYWYQQSLDQGLQFLIQYYNGEERAKGNILERFSAQQFPDLHSELNLSSLELGDSALYFCASSVVPGQVYEQYFGPGTRLTVT.

This sequence joins TRBV11-2 and TRBJ2-7; 8 bases agree with TRBD1. The V and J ends lost 5 bases and 3 bases, in that order; junction bases with no gene match: 9. Germline V CDR1 and CDR2: SGHAT, FQNNGV. The CDR3 spans 15 residues. CDR3 region: CASSLTQGAYYEQYF. The CDR3 region has the DNA TGTGCCAGCAGCCTAACCCAGGGGGCATACTACGAGCAGTACTTC.

The V and J genes are TRBV14 and TRBJ1-2; 7 nucleotides line up with TRBD1. V was clipped by 4 bases and J by 6 bases; unmatched bases: 14. The CDR3 sequence is 16 residues long. CDR1 is SGHDN, CDR2 FVKESK, per germline. This chain's CDR3 is CASSRRQGFLLHGYTF. The CDR3 DNA reads TGTGCCAGCAGCCGACGACAGGGCTTCCTTCTACATGGCTACACCTTC.

This clone has just a few counts. The chain carries TRBV7-2 and TRBJ2-5, with D perhaps TRBD1 (6 bases). This CDR3 has 14 amino acids. CDR1 is SGHTA, CDR2 FQGNSA, per germline. Deletions cut 1 base from V and 10 bases from J, with 16 bases between. As DNA, the CDR3 is TGTGCCAGCAGCTTAGACCTGGGGACACCGGGCCAGTACTTC. It specifies CASSLDLGTPGQYF.

The gene calls are TRBV19 and TRBJ2-1; no firm D call. Germline V gene data show CDR1 as LNHDA and CDR2 as SQIVND (reference sequence). Trimming removed 0 bases at V and 0 bases at J, with 9 bases between. CDR3 size: 16 residues. The CDR3 reads CASSIDLSGSYNEQFF. The CDR3 nucleotides are TGTGCCAGTAGTATAGATCTATCTGGCTCCTACAATGAGCAGTTCTTC.

This chain connects TRBV5-5 to TRBJ1-5; D is unresolved. CDR3 size: 14 residues. V lost 0 bases, J lost 2 bases, and 6 bases lay in between. The germline V gene encodes CDR1 SGHKS and CDR2 YYEKEE (reference sequence). CDR3: CASSLVGGNQPQHF. CDR3 DNA sequence: TGTGCCAGCAGCTTGGTAGGAGGCAATCAGCCCCAGCATTTT. The full variable domain, rest sourced from reference TRBV5-5 and TRBJ1-5, is DAGVTQSPTHLIKTRGQQVTLRCSPISGHKSVSWYQQVLGQGPQFIFQYYEKEERGRGNFPDRFSARQFPNYSSELNVNALLLGDSALYLCASSLVGGNQPQHFGDGTRLSIL.

A few counts support this clone. The chain links TRBV29-1 to TRBJ2-3; 10 nucleotides match TRBD1. The CDR3 contains 14 residues. V trimming: 6 bases; J trimming: 4 bases; junction bases outside the gene matches: 7. Germline CDR1 reads SQVTM; CDR2 reads ANQGSEA. In DNA form, the CDR3 reads TGCAGCGTCGAACCGGGACAGGGGCCAGATACGCAGTATTTT. It translates to CSVEPGQGPDTQYF.